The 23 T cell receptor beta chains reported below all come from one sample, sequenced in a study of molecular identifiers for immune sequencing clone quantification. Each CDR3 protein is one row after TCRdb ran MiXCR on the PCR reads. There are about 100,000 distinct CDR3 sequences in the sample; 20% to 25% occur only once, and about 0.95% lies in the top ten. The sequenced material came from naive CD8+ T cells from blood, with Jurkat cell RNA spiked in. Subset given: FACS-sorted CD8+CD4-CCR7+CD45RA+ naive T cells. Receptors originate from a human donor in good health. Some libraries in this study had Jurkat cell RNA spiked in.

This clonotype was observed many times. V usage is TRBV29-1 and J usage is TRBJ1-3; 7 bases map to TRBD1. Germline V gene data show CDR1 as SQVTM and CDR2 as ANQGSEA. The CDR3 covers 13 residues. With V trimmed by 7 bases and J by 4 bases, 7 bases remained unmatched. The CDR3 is CSAEGALGNTIYF. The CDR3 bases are TGCAGCGCGGAGGGGGCCCTGGGAAACACCATATATTTT.

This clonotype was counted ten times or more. CDR3 coding DNA: TGTGCCAGCAGCCCGACTAGCGGGGGTGGCACAGATACGCAGTATTTT. It specifies CASSPTSGGGTDTQYF. The gene calls are TRBV13 and TRBJ2-3; TRBD2 aligns across 12 bases. The germline V gene encodes CDR1 PRHDT and CDR2 FYEKMQ (reference sequence). This CDR3 spans 16 amino acids. Losses at the gene ends were 5 bases for V and 1 base for J; bases not matched to a gene: 4.

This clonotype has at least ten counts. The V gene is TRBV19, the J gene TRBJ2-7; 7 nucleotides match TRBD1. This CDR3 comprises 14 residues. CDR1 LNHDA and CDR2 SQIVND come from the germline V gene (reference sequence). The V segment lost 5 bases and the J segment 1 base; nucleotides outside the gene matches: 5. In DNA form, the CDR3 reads TGTGCCAGTAGTGCAGGGACAGCTTCCTACGAGCAGTACTTC. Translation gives CASSAGTASYEQYF.

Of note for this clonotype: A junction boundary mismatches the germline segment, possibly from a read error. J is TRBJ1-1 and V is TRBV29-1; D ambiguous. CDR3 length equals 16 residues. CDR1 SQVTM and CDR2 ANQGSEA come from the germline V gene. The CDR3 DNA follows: TGCAGCGTTGATGTTTTGGTTGCAAAGACGAACACTGGAGCTTACTTT. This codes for CSVDVLVAKTNTGAYF.

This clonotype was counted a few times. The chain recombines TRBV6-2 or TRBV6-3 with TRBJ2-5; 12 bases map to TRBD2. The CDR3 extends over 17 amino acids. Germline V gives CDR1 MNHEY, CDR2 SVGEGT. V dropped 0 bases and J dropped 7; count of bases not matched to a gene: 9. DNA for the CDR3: TGTGCCAGCAGTTACTCGTTGACTAGCGGGGGCCTTCCGACCCAGTACTTC. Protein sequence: CASSYSLTSGGLPTQYF.

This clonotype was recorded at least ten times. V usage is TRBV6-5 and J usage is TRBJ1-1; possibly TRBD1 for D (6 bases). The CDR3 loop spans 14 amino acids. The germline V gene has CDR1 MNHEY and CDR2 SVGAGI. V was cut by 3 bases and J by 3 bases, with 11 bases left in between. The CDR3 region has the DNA TGTGCCAGCAGTTATGGGGGGCCCGACACTGAAGCTTTCTTT. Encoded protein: CASSYGGPDTEAFF.

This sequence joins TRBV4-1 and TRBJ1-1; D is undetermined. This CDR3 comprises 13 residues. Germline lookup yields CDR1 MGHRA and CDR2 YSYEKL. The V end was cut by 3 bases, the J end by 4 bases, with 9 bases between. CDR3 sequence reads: CASSHNAGTEAFF. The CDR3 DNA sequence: TGCGCCAGCAGCCATAACGCGGGCACTGAAGCTTTCTTT.

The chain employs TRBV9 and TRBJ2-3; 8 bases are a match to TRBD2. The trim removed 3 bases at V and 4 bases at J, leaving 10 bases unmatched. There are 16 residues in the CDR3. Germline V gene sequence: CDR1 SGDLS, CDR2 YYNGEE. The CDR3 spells CASSETGGGVADTQYF. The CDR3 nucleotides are TGTGCCAGCAGCGAAACCGGGGGGGGGGTAGCAGATACGCAGTATTTT.

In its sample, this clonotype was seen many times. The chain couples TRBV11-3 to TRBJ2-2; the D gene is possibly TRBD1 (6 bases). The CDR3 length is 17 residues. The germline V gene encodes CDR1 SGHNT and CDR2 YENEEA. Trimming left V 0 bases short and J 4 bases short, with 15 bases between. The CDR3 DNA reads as TGTGCCAGCAGCTTAGATCCACAGGGACGAGGCACCGGGGAGCTGTTTTTT. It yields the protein CASSLDPQGRGTGELFF.

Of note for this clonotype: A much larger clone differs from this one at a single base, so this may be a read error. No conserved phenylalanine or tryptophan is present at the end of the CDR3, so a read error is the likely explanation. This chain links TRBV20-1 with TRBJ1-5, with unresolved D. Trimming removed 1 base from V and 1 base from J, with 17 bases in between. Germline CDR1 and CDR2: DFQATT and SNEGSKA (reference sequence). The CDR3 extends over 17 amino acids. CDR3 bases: TGCAGTGCTAGAGCCACTCATGGCAGCCCGAGCAATCAGCCCCAGCATCTT. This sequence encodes CSARATHGSPSNQPQHL.

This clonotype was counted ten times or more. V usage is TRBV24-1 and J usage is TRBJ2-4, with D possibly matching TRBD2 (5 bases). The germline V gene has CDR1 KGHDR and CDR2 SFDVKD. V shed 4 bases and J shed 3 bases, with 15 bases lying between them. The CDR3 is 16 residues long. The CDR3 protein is CATSDPKRRVKNIQYF. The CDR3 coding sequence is TGTGCCACCAGTGACCCCAAGCGGAGAGTCAAAAACATTCAGTACTTC.

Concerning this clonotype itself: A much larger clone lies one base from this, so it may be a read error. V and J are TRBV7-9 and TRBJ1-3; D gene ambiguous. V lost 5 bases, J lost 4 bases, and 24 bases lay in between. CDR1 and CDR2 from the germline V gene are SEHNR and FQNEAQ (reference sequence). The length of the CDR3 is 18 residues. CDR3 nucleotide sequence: TGTGCCAGCAGCCGAACGATGCTTGATCAGGTCGGCGGAAACACCATATATTTT. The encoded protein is CASSRTMLDQVGGNTIYF.

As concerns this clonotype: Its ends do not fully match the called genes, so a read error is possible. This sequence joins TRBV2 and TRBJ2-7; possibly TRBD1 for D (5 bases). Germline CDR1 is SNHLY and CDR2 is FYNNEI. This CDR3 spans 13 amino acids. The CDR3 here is CASSVDSSYEQCF. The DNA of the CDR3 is TGTGCCAGCAGTGTCGACAGCTCCTACGAGCAGTGCTTC.

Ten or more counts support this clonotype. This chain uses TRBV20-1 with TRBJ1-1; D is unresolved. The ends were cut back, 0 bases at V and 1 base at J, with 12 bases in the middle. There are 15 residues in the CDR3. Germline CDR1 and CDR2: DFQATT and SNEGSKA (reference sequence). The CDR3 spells CSARDYGRSNTEAFF. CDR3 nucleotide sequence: TGCAGTGCTAGAGATTACGGCAGGTCGAACACTGAAGCTTTCTTT.

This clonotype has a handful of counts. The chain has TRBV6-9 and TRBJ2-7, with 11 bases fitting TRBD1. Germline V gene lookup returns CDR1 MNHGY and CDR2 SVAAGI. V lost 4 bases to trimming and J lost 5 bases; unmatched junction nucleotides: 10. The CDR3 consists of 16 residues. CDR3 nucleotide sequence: TGTGCCAGCAGTTTGACCCCCGGGACAGGGGGACACGAGCAGTACTTC. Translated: CASSLTPGTGGHEQYF.

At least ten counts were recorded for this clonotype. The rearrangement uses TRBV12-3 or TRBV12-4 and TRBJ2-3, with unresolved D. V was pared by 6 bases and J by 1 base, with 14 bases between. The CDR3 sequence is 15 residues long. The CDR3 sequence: CASSTETGRTDTQYF. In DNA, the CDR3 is TGTGCCAGCAGCACCGAGACTGGGCGCACAGATACGCAGTATTTT.

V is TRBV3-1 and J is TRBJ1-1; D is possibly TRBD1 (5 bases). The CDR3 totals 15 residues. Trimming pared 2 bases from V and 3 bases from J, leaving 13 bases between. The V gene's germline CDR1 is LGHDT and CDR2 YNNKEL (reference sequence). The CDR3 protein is CASSQIREGHTEAFF. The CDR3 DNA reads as TGTGCCAGCAGCCAAATAAGGGAGGGGCACACTGAAGCTTTCTTT.

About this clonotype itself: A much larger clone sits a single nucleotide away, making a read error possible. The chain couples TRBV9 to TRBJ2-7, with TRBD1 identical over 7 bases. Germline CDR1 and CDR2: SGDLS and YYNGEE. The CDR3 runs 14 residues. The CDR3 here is CASSERTGFYKQYF. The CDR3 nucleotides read TGTGCCAGCAGCGAACGGACAGGATTCTACAAGCAGTACTTC. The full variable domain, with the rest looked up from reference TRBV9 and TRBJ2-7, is DSGVTQTPKHLITATGQRVTLRCSPRSGDLSVYWYQQSLDQGLQFLIQYYNGEERAKGNILERFSAQQFPDLHSELNLSSLELGDSALYFCASSERTGFYKQYFGPGTRLTVT.

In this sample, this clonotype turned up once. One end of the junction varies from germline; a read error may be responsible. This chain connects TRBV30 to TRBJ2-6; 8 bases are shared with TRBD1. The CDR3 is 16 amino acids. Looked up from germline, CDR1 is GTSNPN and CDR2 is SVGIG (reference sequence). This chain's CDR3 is CTWSWDRLSGANVLTF. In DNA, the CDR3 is TGTACCTGGTCTTGGGACAGGCTCTCTGGGGCCAACGTCCTGACTTTC. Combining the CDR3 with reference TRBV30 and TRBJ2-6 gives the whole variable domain SQTIHQWPATLVQPVGSPLSLECTVEGTSNPNLYWYRQAAGRGLQLLFYSVGIGQISSEVPQNLSASRPQDRQFILSSKKLLLSDSGFYLCTWSWDRLSGANVLTFGAGSRLTVL.

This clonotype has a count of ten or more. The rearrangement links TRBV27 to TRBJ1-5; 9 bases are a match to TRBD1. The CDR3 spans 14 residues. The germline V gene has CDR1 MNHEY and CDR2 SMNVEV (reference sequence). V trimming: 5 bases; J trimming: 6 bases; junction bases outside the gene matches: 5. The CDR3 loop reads CASSIQGAIQPQHF. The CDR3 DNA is TGTGCCAGCAGTATACAGGGGGCGATTCAGCCCCAGCATTTT.

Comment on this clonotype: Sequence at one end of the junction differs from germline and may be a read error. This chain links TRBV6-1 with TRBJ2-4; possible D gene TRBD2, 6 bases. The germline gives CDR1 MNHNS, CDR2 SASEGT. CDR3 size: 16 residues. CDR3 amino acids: CASRSVVAVVKSIQYF. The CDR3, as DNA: TGTGCCAGCAGATCAGTAGTAGCGGTGGTCAAAAGCATTCAGTACTTC.

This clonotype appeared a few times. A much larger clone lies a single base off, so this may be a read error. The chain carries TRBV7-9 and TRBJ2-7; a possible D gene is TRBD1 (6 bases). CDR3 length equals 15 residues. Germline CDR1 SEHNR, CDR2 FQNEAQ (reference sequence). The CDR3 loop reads CAGSSVLGGGYEQYF. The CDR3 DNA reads TGTGCCGGCAGCTCGGTCCTAGGGGGTGGCTACGAGCAGTACTTC.

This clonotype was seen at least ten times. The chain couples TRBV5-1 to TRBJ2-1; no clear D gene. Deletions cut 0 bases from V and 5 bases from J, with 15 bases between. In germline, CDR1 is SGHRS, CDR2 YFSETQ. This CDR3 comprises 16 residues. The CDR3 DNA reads TGCGCCAGCAGCTTGGGGACGGCTCCCCCTAACAATGAGCAGTTCTTC. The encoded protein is CASSLGTAPPNNEQFF.